This T cell receptor beta chain is from a study of T cell repertoires in cytomegalovirus infection (dated by TCRdb to between 2018 and 2020). Context from the whole study: Alongside well-studied HLA-B-restricted epitopes, the peptide stimulations were aimed at recently identified HLA-C-restricted CMV epitopes, whose presentation resists viral immunomodulation. Donor HLA type was relevant to the analysis, because carriage of CMV infection together with the matching HLA type was indicated by public TCR beta signatures.

About this clonotype: Its antigen remains undetermined. Within one base of it there is no much larger clone, and no base qualities were kept.

The treatment or condition label corresponds to: in vitro stimulation with specific CMV peptide epitopes to enrich CMV-specific T cells. Sequenced on an Illumina HiSeq 1500. The public reads were run again by TCRdb, first through fastp at Q25 and then through MiXCR, and only productive beta chains were kept. Rows with one shared CDR3 protein collapse into an entry with the most common genes and DNA. The sample contains 30,000 to 40,000 distinct CDR3 sequences, just over 50% of them found a single time. In total, the top ten clones hold 75% to 95% of the sample. The paper's findings and limits, for the study overall: Cumulative frequency of public TCR beta family members discriminated carriers of CMV infection plus the relevant HLA type in this cohort and an independent approximately 340-donor cohort. The ex vivo response was dominated by HLA-C-restricted CMV-specific TCR beta clonotypes, which also provided the single most frequent clonotype in two of eight donors.

The sequence derives from a human donor in good health (CMV status not recorded). Some clones in this sample may be carry-over from other donors' samples. Sample: CD8+ T cells from cultured PBMCs, taken from culture after CMV antigen stimulation.

This receptor carries the CDR3 CASSTPGLLTDTQYF. The sequenced DNA: TGTGCCAGCAGTACCCCGGGACTACTCACAGATACGCAGTATTTT. In this chain, TRBV12-3 or TRBV12-4 is recombined with TRBJ2-3, with TRBD2 identical over 7 junction bases. For this chain, trimming is 5 bases at the V end and 2 bases at the J end, and the number of junction bases without a gene match is 7. Including the terminal cysteine and phenylalanine, the CDR3 comprises 15 residues. The kept DNA is CDR3 alone, 45 bases in frame from the first base.